This is a list of T cell receptor beta chains from one sample in a study of blood T cell repertoires in COVID-19. The data were produced by immunoSEQ multiplex PCR, yet TCRdb's version contains in-frame clones alone and is incomplete. The sample contains about 140,000 clones, over 80% of which appear only once. The sequenced sample was peripheral blood. The receptors stem from a man between 45 and 60 years old who had recovered from COVID-19. Each CDR3 is given with its conserved first and last residue. Fields, in order: V gene, D gene, clone size, J gene, CDR3 protein, CDR3 DNA. The D gene is left open where the match is weak. Clone size appears in some rows only: once, few, many, or a class for an expanded clone.

TRBV5-1	TRBD2	-	TRBJ2-5	CASATSGGQETQYF	TGCGCCAGCGCCACCAGCGGGGGACAAGAGACCCAGTACTTC
TRBV19	TRBD2	once	TRBJ2-5	CASSIGRGSQETQYF	TGTGCCAGTAGTATCGGGCGGGGGTCTCAAGAGACCCAGTACTTC
TRBV5-5	TRBD1	-	TRBJ1-2	CASKDRVGGYTF	TGTGCCTCCAAAGACAGGGTCGGCGGCTACACCTTC
TRBV12-3/TRBV12-4	TRBD1	-	TRBJ1-1	CASRLRGRTEAFF	TGTGCCAGCAGGCTGAGGGGGCGCACTGAAGCTTTCTTT
TRBV6-5	TRBD2	-	TRBJ2-7	CASSYSLAGGIYEQYF	TGTGCCAGCAGTTACTCTCTAGCGGGGGGAATCTACGAGCAGTACTTC
TRBV5-1	TRBD2	-	TRBJ2-1	CASSIAGGLYNEQFF	TGCGCCAGCAGCATAGCGGGGGGTCTTTACAATGAGCAGTTCTTC
TRBV9	TRBD1	-	TRBJ1-2	CASSTQRTGDYGYTF	TGTGCCAGCAGCACCCAGAGGACAGGGGACTATGGCTACACCTTC
TRBV7-9	-	-	TRBJ2-3	CASSLFEYDTQYF	TGTGCCAGCAGCTTATTCGAGTATGATACGCAGTATTTT
TRBV11-3	-	-	TRBJ2-5	CASSKAGRETQYF	TGTGCCAGCAGTAAAGCAGGGCGGGAGACCCAGTACTTC
TRBV11-2	TRBD1	-	TRBJ1-1	CASRSGTENTEAFF	TGTGCCAGCAGGTCCGGGACAGAGAACACTGAAGCTTTCTTT
TRBV29-1	TRBD1	-	TRBJ1-1	CSVEEGTGDTEAFF	TGCAGCGTTGAAGAAGGGACAGGGGACACTGAAGCTTTCTTT
TRBV15	-	-	TRBJ1-2	CATSRGTNYGYTF	TGTGCCACCAGCCGGGGAACAAACTATGGCTACACCTTC
TRBV6-4	TRBD1	once	TRBJ2-5	CASTLRDRVQETQYF	TGTGCCAGCACCCTGAGGGACAGGGTTCAAGAGACCCAGTACTTC
TRBV2	TRBD1	-	TRBJ1-1	CASSGQGGTEAFF	TGTGCCAGCAGTGGACAGGGGGGCACTGAAGCTTTCTTT
TRBV2	-	-	TRBJ2-2	CASSGQSTGELFF	TGTGCCAGCAGTGGACAGTCCACCGGGGAGCTGTTTTTT
TRBV4-1	-	few	TRBJ1-5	CASSQGRASNQPQHF	TGCGCCAGCAGCCAAGGGAGGGCTAGCAATCAGCCCCAGCATTTT
TRBV19	TRBD2	-	TRBJ2-3	CASSIDIGTSGGYTDTQYF	TGTGCCAGTAGTATAGATATAGGGACTAGCGGGGGATACACAGATACGCAGTATTTT
TRBV4-1	TRBD2	-	TRBJ2-3	CASSQPGLAGDTQYF	TGCGCCAGCAGCCAGCCGGGACTAGCGGGGGATACGCAGTATTTT
TRBV4-3	TRBD2	-	TRBJ2-2	CASSQDELAGVTGELFF	TGCGCCAGCAGCCAAGATGAACTAGCGGGTGTCACCGGGGAGCTGTTTTTT
TRBV19	TRBD2	-	TRBJ2-1	CASSIDPAGGFSSYNEQFF	TGTGCCAGTAGTATAGATCCAGCGGGGGGGTTTAGCTCCTACAATGAGCAGTTCTTC
TRBV2	TRBD1	-	TRBJ2-2	CASSEWGQGANGELFF	TGTGCCAGCAGTGAATGGGGACAGGGGGCGAACGGGGAGCTGTTTTTT
TRBV28	-	-	TRBJ2-7	CASNKYYEQYF	TGTGCCAGCAACAAATACTACGAGCAGTACTTC
TRBV12-3/TRBV12-4	-	-	TRBJ1-1	CASSFQGGTEAFF	TGTGCCAGCAGTTTCCAGGGCGGCACTGAAGCTTTCTTT
TRBV2	-	-	TRBJ1-1	CASRQTMNTEAFF	TGTGCCAGTAGACAGACGATGAACACTGAAGCTTTCTTT
TRBV2	TRBD1	-	TRBJ1-4	CASVSGTAEKLFF	TGTGCCAGCGTATCGGGGACAGCCGAAAAACTGTTTTTT
TRBV6-2/TRBV6-3	-	once	TRBJ1-6	CASSSTGPLGSSPLHF	TGTGCCAGCAGTTCAACAGGGCCTTTGGGTAGTTCACCCCTCCACTTT
TRBV30	-	few	TRBJ2-3	CAWSVIAGTDTQYF	TGTGCCTGGAGTGTAATAGCAGGCACAGATACGCAGTATTTT
TRBV7-2	-	-	TRBJ1-1	CASSFGPGVNTEAFF	TGTGCCAGCAGCTTCGGACCCGGGGTGAACACTGAAGCTTTCTTT
TRBV2	-	-	TRBJ2-3	CASSGQHTDTQYF	TGTGCCAGCAGCGGACAGCACACAGATACGCAGTATTTT
TRBV6-2/TRBV6-3	-	-	TRBJ1-5	CASSYYQAQGNQPQHF	TGTGCCAGCAGTTATTACCAGGCCCAGGGGAATCAGCCCCAGCATTTT
TRBV28	TRBD1	-	TRBJ1-2	CASTGTGGRRGYTF	TGTGCCAGTACCGGGACAGGGGGTCGTCGGGGCTACACCTTC
TRBV4-3	-	once	TRBJ2-7	CASSQDRAPTIYEQYF	TGCGCCAGCAGCCAAGATAGGGCCCCGACTATTTACGAGCAGTACTTC
TRBV5-8	-	-	TRBJ2-2	CASSLEIGGSGELFF	TGTGCCAGCAGCTTGGAAATAGGCGGTTCCGGGGAGCTGTTTTTT
TRBV2	TRBD1	-	TRBJ1-2	CASAGQGNYGYTF	TGTGCCAGCGCGGGACAGGGTAACTATGGCTACACCTTC
TRBV7-9	TRBD1	once	TRBJ2-3	CASSPTGGDTDTQYF	TGTGCCAGCAGCCCGACAGGGGGCGACACAGATACGCAGTATTTT
TRBV6-1	TRBD1	-	TRBJ2-5	CASSDDRGRRETQYF	TGTGCCAGCAGTGACGACAGGGGGCGCCGGGAGACCCAGTACTTC
TRBV7-6	TRBD2	-	TRBJ2-1	CASSWTSGGASNEQFF	TGTGCCAGCAGCTGGACTAGCGGGGGGGCCTCCAATGAGCAGTTCTTC
TRBV19	-	-	TRBJ2-7	CASSIGQGYEQYF	TGTGCCAGTAGTATAGGCCAGGGCTACGAGCAGTACTTC
TRBV4-1	-	-	TRBJ2-1	CASSQDRGLGTDEQFF	TGCGCCAGCAGCCAAGATAGGGGACTGGGGACGGATGAGCAGTTCTTC
TRBV19	TRBD1	-	TRBJ2-5	CASSIAGGGETQYF	TGTGCCAGTAGTATCGCAGGGGGCGGTGAGACCCAGTACTTC
TRBV6-5	-	-	TRBJ1-2	CASSYSNRAGYGYTF	TGTGCCAGCAGTTACTCGAACAGGGCGGGCTATGGCTACACCTTC
TRBV4-2	-	-	TRBJ1-3	CASSLVSSGNTIYF	TGTGCCAGCAGTCTCGTTAGCTCTGGAAACACCATATATTTT
TRBV20-1	TRBD1	once	TRBJ1-1	CSASQGAQNTEAFF	TGCAGTGCTAGTCAGGGGGCCCAGAACACTGAAGCTTTCTTT
TRBV30	-	-	TRBJ1-2	CAWSRGAANSNYGYTF	TGTGCCTGGAGTCGCGGGGCAGCGAATTCTAACTATGGCTACACCTTC
TRBV19	TRBD2	-	TRBJ2-3	CASSSATSVSTDTQYF	TGTGCCAGTAGTTCCGCGACTAGCGTCAGCACAGATACGCAGTATTTT
TRBV6-5	TRBD1	once	TRBJ1-6	CASSSDRDGNSPLHF	TGTGCCAGCAGTTCTGACAGGGACGGTAATTCACCCCTCCACTTT
TRBV5-6	TRBD1	-	TRBJ2-7	CASSFAPGQRYEQYF	TGTGCCAGCAGTTTTGCGCCGGGACAGCGGTACGAGCAGTACTTC
TRBV5-1	TRBD2	-	TRBJ2-3	CASSVTSGATDTQYF	TGCGCCAGCAGCGTGACTAGCGGGGCCACAGATACGCAGTATTTT
TRBV10-3	TRBD2	once	TRBJ2-3	CAISGPLAGTAHTQYF	TGTGCCATCAGTGGGCCCCTAGCGGGGACCGCGCATACGCAGTATTTT
TRBV7-9	TRBD1	once	TRBJ1-2	CASSFGQAGRSRGYGYTF	TGTGCCAGCAGCTTCGGACAGGCGGGACGCTCTCGGGGCTATGGCTACACCTTC